This T cell receptor beta chain was found in a study of T-cell reconstitution after alpha-beta-depleted transplantation in children (dated by TCRdb to the mid-2010s). For the study in its entirety: T-cell immune reconstitution after TCRalphabeta/CD19-depleted allogeneic hematopoietic cell transplantation in children was quantitatively tracked in the study by means of TCR repertoire profiling.

Here is what the overall study found, with its caveats: In some patients, the high TCRbeta diversity seen at day 60 was put down to recipient T cells and intrathymic progenitors that had survived conditioning. Hyperexpanded clone frequencies declined over subsequent months; after one year, T-cell counts and TCRbeta diversity were mostly attributed to newly produced T cells. About two months after transplant, the apparently early recovery of alphabetaT-cell counts reportedly depended on just several hundred clones that had expanded rapidly and came from non-depleted graft cells.

In the paper's terms, the treatment or condition label means: allogeneic hematopoietic cell transplantation with graft depleted of TCRalphabeta T cells and CD19 B cells. The children who served as transplant recipients had been given grafts of TCRalphabeta/CD19-depleted allogeneic hematopoietic cells. Library method: PCR. Sequencing took place on an Illumina HiSeq 2500. Molecular barcoding was employed in the preparation of TCR libraries, with unique molecular identifiers being used to normalize TCRbeta repertoire quantification. TCRdb's own reprocessing of the public reads used fastp at Q25 and MiXCR and kept productive beta chains. Each record represents a unique CDR3 protein, reported with the most common genes and DNA among its rows. The sample table lists about a million distinct CDR3 sequences, roughly 29% of them with a count of one. The ten largest clonotypes hold about 28% of the sample.

Points on this clonotype: Its antigen has not been determined. No much larger clonotype is one base removed from it; base qualities were not supplied.

Deletion took 4 bases off V and 7 bases off J, with a span of 5 bases between the germline ends. The CDR3 runs 11 amino acids, cysteine and phenylalanine included. The only DNA kept is the CDR3, 33 bases in frame from the first base. For CDR1 and CDR2, the germline V gene lists SGHRS and YFSETQ. The sequence is built from TRBV5-1 and TRBJ2-2, with the D gene not clear enough to name. The sample consisted of PBMCs, mostly from graft donor cells, taken 360 days after TCRalphabeta/CD19-depleted stem cell transplant. The source of this sequence is a boy under two years old who had a stem cell transplant for SCID, so the T cells may come from the graft donor. The nucleotide sequence is TGCGCCAGCAGCGGACGCGGGGAGCTGTTTTTT. Its translation reads: CASSGRGELFF.